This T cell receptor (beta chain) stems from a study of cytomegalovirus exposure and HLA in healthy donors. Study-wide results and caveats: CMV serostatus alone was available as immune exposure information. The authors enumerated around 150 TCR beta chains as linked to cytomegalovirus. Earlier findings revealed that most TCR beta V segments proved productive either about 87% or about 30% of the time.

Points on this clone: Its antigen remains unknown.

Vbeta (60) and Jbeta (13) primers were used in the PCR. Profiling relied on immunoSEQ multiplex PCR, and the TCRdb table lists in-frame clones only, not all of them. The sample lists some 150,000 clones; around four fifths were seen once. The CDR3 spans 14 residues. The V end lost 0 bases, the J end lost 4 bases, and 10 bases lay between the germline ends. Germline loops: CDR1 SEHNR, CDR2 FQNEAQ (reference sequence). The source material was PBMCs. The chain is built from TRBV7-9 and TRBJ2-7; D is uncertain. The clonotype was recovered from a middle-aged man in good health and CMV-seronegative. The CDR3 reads CASSLALNPYEQYF. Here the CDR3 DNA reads TGTGCCAGCAGCTTAGCACTGAACCCTTACGAGCAGTACTTC. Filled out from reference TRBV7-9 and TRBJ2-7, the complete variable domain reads DTGVSQNPRHKITKRGQNVTFRCDPISEHNRLYWYRQTLGQGPEFLTYFQNEAQLEKSRLLSDRFSAERPKGSFSTLEIQRTEQGDSAMYLCASSLALNPYEQYFGPGTRLTVT.